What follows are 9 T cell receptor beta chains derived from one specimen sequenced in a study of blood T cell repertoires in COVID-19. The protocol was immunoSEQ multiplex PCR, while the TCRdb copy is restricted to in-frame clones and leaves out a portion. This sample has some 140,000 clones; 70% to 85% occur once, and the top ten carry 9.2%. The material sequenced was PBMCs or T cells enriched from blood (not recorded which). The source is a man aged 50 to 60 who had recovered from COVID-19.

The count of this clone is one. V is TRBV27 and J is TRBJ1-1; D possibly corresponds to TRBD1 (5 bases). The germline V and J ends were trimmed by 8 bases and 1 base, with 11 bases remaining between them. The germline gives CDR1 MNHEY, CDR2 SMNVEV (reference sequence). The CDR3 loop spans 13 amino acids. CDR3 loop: CASDGAENTEAFF. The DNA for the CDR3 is TGTGCCAGCGATGGGGCAGAGAACACTGAAGCTTTCTTT.

For the CDR3, the DNA is TGTGCCAGCAGCCCCCAGGGAGGTAACGAAAAACTGTTTTTT. Protein sequence: CASSPQGGNEKLFF. The V gene is TRBV4-2, the J gene TRBJ1-4; a weak D match, TRBD1 (5 bases). Trimming shortened V by 4 bases and J by 8 bases, and 14 bases separated the two germline ends. There are 14 residues in the CDR3. CDR1 and CDR2 (germline): LGHNA, YNFKEQ.

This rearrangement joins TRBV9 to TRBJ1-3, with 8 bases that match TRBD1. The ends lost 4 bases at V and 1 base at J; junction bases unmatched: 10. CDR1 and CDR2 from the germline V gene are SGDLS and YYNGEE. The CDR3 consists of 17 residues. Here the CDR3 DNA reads TGTGCCAGCAGCTCGCTGCCGGGACAGGTATCTGGAAACACCATATATTTT. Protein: CASSSLPGQVSGNTIYF. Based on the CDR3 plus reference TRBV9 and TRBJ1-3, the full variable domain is DSGVTQTPKHLITATGQRVTLRCSPRSGDLSVYWYQQSLDQGLQFLIQYYNGEERAKGNILERFSAQQFPDLHSELNLSSLELGDSALYFCASSSLPGQVSGNTIYFGEGSWLTVV.

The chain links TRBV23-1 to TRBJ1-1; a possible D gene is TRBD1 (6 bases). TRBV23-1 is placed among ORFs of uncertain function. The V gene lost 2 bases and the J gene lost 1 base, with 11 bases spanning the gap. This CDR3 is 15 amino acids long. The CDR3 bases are TGCGCCAGCAGTCAACATGACAGGAAGAACACTGAAGCTTTCTTT. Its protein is CASSQHDRKNTEAFF.

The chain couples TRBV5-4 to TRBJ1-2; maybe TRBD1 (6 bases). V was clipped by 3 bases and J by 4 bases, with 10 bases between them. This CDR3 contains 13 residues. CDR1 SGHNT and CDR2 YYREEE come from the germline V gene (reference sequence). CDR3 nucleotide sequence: TGTGCCAGCAGCTCGGACAGACTCTATGGCTACACCTTC. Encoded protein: CASSSDRLYGYTF.

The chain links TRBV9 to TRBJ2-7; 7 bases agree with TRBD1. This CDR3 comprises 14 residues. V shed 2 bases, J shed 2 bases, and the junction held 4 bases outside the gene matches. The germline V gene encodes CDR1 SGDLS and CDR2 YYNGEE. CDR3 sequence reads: CASSVGTEAYEQYF. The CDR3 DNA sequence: TGTGCCAGCAGCGTGGGGACAGAGGCCTACGAGCAGTACTTC.

The DNA of the CDR3 is TGCGCCAGCAGCGAAGGACTTCGACAGGGGGTGACCCAGTACTTC. Protein sequence: CASSEGLRQGVTQYF. This chain joins TRBV5-1 and TRBJ2-5; 9 bases fit TRBD1. J was trimmed by 7 bases and V by 4 bases; bases with no gene match: 11. The CDR3 totals 15 residues. The germline CDR1 and CDR2 sequences are SGHRS and YFSETQ.

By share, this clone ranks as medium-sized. The CDR3 sequence: CASSQFLRGHSWRTKGSNTEAFF. Written as DNA, the CDR3 is TGCGCCAGCAGTCAATTCCTCCGGGGTCACTCGTGGAGGACGAAAGGGTCGAACACTGAAGCTTTCTTT. The chain has TRBV23-1 and TRBJ1-1; D is undetermined. TRBV23-1 is an ORF for which the function is uncertain. The V end lost 1 base, the J end lost 1 base, and 34 bases lay between the germline ends. The CDR3 runs 23 residues.

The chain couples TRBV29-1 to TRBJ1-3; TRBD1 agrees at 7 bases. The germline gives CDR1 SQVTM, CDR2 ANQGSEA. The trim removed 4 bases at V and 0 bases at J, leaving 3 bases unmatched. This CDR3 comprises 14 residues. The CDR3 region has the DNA TGCAGCGTTGCCCGGGACAGCTCTGGAAACACCATATATTTT. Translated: CSVARDSSGNTIYF. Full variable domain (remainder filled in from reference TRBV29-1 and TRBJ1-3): SAVISQKPSRDICQRGTSLTIQCQVDSQVTMMFWYRQQPGQSLTLIATANQGSEATYESGFVIDKFPISRPNLTFSTLTVSNMSPEDSSIYLCSVARDSSGNTIYFGEGSWLTVV.